A single sample gave rise to the 27 T cell receptor beta chains below, sequenced in a study of T cell responses to AZD1222 COVID-19 vaccine. The data were produced by immunoSEQ multiplex PCR, yet TCRdb's version contains in-frame clones alone and is incomplete. The sample has about 150,000 clones, roughly nine tenths seen once. This sample comprised peripheral blood, obtained on day 0 of AZD1222 vaccination. These receptors originate from an adult in good health.

This clone appeared once. This sequence joins TRBV6-2 or TRBV6-3 and TRBJ2-5; D is unclear. The CDR3 has 15 amino acids. The germline V gene encodes CDR1 MNHEY and CDR2 SVGEGT. V was trimmed by 0 bases and J by 7 bases, leaving 15 bases between them. The CDR3 nucleotides read TGTGCCAGCAGTTACTCGTACACCTCAAGGGTGACCCAGTACTTC. It encodes CASSYSYTSRVTQYF.

This sequence joins TRBV18 and TRBJ2-1, with D hard to call. The CDR3 runs 15 residues. CDR1 is KGHSH, CDR2 LQKENI, per germline. V was shortened by 1 base and J by 6 bases, with 13 bases between the two germline ends. CDR3 loop: CASSPLGPELNEQFF. The CDR3 DNA sequence: TGTGCCAGCTCACCACTTGGGCCAGAACTCAATGAGCAGTTCTTC.

This sequence joins TRBV20-1 and TRBJ1-2; D is unclear. Deletions cut 4 bases from V and 6 bases from J, with 6 bases between. CDR3 size: 10 residues. CDR1 and CDR2 from the germline V gene are DFQATT and SNEGSKA (reference sequence). The CDR3 is CSAKEHGYTF. The CDR3 nucleotides are TGCAGTGCTAAAGAGCATGGCTACACCTTC.

V gene TRBV21-1 combines with J gene TRBJ1-2; the tabulated D call, TRBD1, remains unverified against the DNA. TRBV21-1 is flagged as a pseudogene. The CDR3 totals 14 residues. CDR3 DNA: TGTGCCAGCAGCAAACCGCGCAGGGTCTGTTTCTACACCTTC. Encoded protein: CASSKPRRVCFYTF.

V gene TRBV28 combines with J gene TRBJ1-1; a weak D match, TRBD1 (6 bases). V was trimmed by 5 bases and J by 0 bases, leaving 22 bases between them. The germline V gene encodes CDR1 MDHEN and CDR2 SYDVKM. CDR3 length equals 18 residues. In nucleotides, the CDR3 is TGTGCCAGCAGTCAATGGGGGCATTCTTTATCCATGAACACTGAAGCTTTCTTT. Encoded protein: CASSQWGHSLSMNTEAFF.

This chain connects TRBV19 to TRBJ1-5; possible D gene TRBD1, 6 bases. This CDR3 has 13 amino acids. Germline V lookup: CDR1 LNHDA, CDR2 SQIVND (reference sequence). Trimming took 5 bases from V and 4 from J, leaving 9 bases between them. This chain's CDR3 is CASSWTDNQPQHF. The CDR3 bases are TGTGCCAGTAGTTGGACAGATAATCAGCCCCAGCATTTT.

This rearrangement joins TRBV18 to TRBJ1-3; D call uncertain. CDR3 length equals 13 residues. Trimming left V 4 bases short and J 1 base short, with 5 bases between. CDR1 KGHSH and CDR2 LQKENI come from the germline V gene. In DNA form, the CDR3 reads TGTGCCAGCTCACGGGGATCTGGAAACACCATATATTTT. Translation gives CASSRGSGNTIYF.

V gene TRBV27 combines with J gene TRBJ2-1, with 12 bases matching TRBD1. The V segment lost 1 base and the J segment 8 bases; nucleotides outside the gene matches: 6. This CDR3 has 16 residues. The V gene's germline CDR1 is MNHEY and CDR2 SMNVEV (reference sequence). DNA of the CDR3: TGTGCCAGCAGTTTATGGGGACAGGGGGCCAGGCATGAGCAGTTCTTC. Amino acid sequence: CASSLWGQGARHEQFF.

The chain uses TRBV12-3 or TRBV12-4 and TRBJ2-7, with 8 bases matching TRBD2. The CDR3 loop spans 13 amino acids. V lost 6 bases and J lost 4; bases outside the gene matches: 5. The DNA of the CDR3 is TGTGCCAGCAGCCACACTAGCGGTTACGAGCAGTACTTC. Translated: CASSHTSGYEQYF.

V usage is TRBV2 and J usage is TRBJ2-1; D unclear. The CDR3 loop spans 15 amino acids. The V and J ends lost 4 bases and 0 bases respectively, with 10 bases between them. Germline V gene lookup returns CDR1 SNHLY and CDR2 FYNNEI. The chain's CDR3 is CASSVKVSSYNEQFF. DNA for the CDR3: TGTGCCAGCAGTGTGAAGGTGAGCTCCTACAATGAGCAGTTCTTC.

V gene TRBV18 combines with J gene TRBJ1-5, with D possibly being TRBD1 (6 bases). The V and J ends lost 2 bases and 6 bases respectively, with 8 bases between them. Germline-derived CDR1 and CDR2 are KGHSH and LQKENI. This CDR3 is 13 amino acids long. The CDR3 coding sequence is TGTGCCAGCTCACCAGGGGGCAGTCAGCCCCAGCATTTT. Translation: CASSPGGSQPQHF.

The chain links TRBV29-1 to TRBJ2-5, with a possible D match to TRBD1 (6 bases). From germline, CDR1 is SQVTM and CDR2 ANQGSEA. This CDR3 is built from 11 residues. V was cut by 8 bases and J by 4 bases, with 11 bases left in between. Here the CDR3 DNA reads TGCAGCACCAACAGGGTAGAGACCCAGTACTTC. Translating gives CSTNRVETQYF.

The V gene is TRBV3-1 (or the pseudogene TRBV3-2), the J gene TRBJ1-4; D ambiguous. V was shortened by 8 bases and J by 6 bases, with 7 bases between the two germline ends. The CDR3 spans 11 residues. Germline CDR1 reads LGHDT; CDR2 reads YNNKEL (reference sequence). The CDR3 region is CASGDYEKLFF. In DNA, the CDR3 is TGTGCCAGCGGGGATTATGAAAAACTGTTTTTT.

The V and J genes are TRBV28 and TRBJ1-3; perhaps TRBD1 as D (6 bases). Germline loops: CDR1 MDHEN, CDR2 SYDVKM. The CDR3 is made up of 13 amino acids. V was clipped by 5 bases and J by 7 bases, with 12 bases between them. The CDR3 DNA reads as TGTGCCAGCAGTAGGACAGTCTTGAACACCATATATTTT. Its protein product is CASSRTVLNTIYF.

This sequence joins TRBV3-1 (or the pseudogene TRBV3-2) and TRBJ1-4; no firm D call. V was trimmed by 1 base and J by 5 bases, leaving 11 bases between them. Per germline, CDR1 LGHDT and CDR2 YNNKEL (reference sequence). This CDR3 spans 15 amino acids. The CDR3 spells CASSQGGVPNEKLFF. CDR3 nucleotides: TGTGCCAGCAGCCAAGGTGGGGTCCCCAATGAAAAACTGTTTTTT.

This clone was seen a few times. The J gene is TRBJ2-7, the V gene TRBV20-1; D is uncertain. CDR1 is DFQATT and CDR2 is SNEGSKA in the germline V gene (reference sequence). The CDR3 is 11 amino acids. The germline V and J ends were trimmed by 3 bases and 5 bases, with 8 bases remaining between them. CDR3 DNA sequence: TGCAGTGCTAGTGATGGGGACGAGCAGTACTTC. Its translation: CSASDGDEQYF.

This chain joins TRBV6-5 and TRBJ1-2; TRBD1 aligns across 7 bases. The CDR3 covers 13 residues. V dropped 4 bases and J dropped 8; count of bases not matched to a gene: 7. Germline CDR1 and CDR2: MNHEY and SVGAGI. CDR3 amino acids: CASSSAGGMGYTF. The CDR3 DNA is TGTGCCAGCAGTTCGGCAGGGGGTATGGGCTACACCTTC.

The V gene is TRBV7-2, the J gene TRBJ2-1, with 8 bases lining up with TRBD1. Losses at the gene ends were 5 bases for V and 4 bases for J; bases not matched to a gene: 7. This CDR3 has 15 residues. Germline-derived CDR1 and CDR2 are SGHTA and FQGNSA. The CDR3 region has the DNA TGTGCCAGCAGCGCAGGGACAGGAAATTACAATGAGCAGTTCTTC. Protein: CASSAGTGNYNEQFF.

This chain uses TRBV2 with TRBJ2-7, with 7 bases fitting TRBD2. With V trimmed by 5 bases and J by 7 bases, 14 bases remained unmatched. The CDR3 has 15 residues. CDR1 SNHLY and CDR2 FYNNEI come from the germline V gene. The CDR3 reads CASSLARAGHGEQYF. The CDR3 DNA sequence: TGTGCCAGCAGTTTGGCGAGAGCGGGGCATGGGGAGCAGTACTTC.

The chain is built from TRBV9 and TRBJ1-2; 9 positions agree with TRBD1. The ends lost 6 bases at V and 7 bases at J; junction bases unmatched: 7. Germline-derived CDR1 and CDR2 are SGDLS and YYNGEE. The CDR3 runs 13 residues. The CDR3 loop is CASKGGTGLGYTF. CDR3 bases: TGTGCCAGCAAAGGTGGGACAGGGCTTGGCTACACCTTC.

The rearrangement links TRBV5-4 to TRBJ2-3; either TRBD1 or TRBD2 may fit D (5 bases each). Trimming took 4 bases from V and 1 from J, leaving 19 bases between them. There are 17 residues in the CDR3. Germline values: CDR1 SGHNT, CDR2 YYREEE (reference sequence). The CDR3 reads CASSLLSGARGTDTQYF. The CDR3 DNA is TGTGCCAGCAGCCTCCTTTCCGGGGCCAGAGGCACAGATACGCAGTATTTT.

The rearrangement joins TRBV11-1 to TRBJ1-1; maybe TRBD1 (5 bases). The CDR3 loop spans 14 amino acids. Trimming pared 6 bases from V and 11 bases from J, leaving 22 bases between. Germline CDR1 SGHAT, CDR2 FQDESV (reference sequence). The CDR3 loop reads CASSPGTLLKSAFF. DNA of the CDR3: TGTGCCAGCAGTCCTGGGACGCTCCTAAAGAGTGCTTTCTTT.

This clone was observed a few times. The chain links TRBV19 to TRBJ2-2, with 7 positions matching TRBD1. This CDR3 is built from 16 residues. J lost 0 bases, V lost 6 bases, and 7 bases had no gene match. The germline gives CDR1 LNHDA, CDR2 SQIVND (reference sequence). Here the CDR3 DNA reads TGTGCCAGTAGCCGACAGGGTAGTACGAACACCGGGGAGCTGTTTTTT. Translation gives CASSRQGSTNTGELFF.

The rearrangement joins TRBV7-9 to TRBJ2-7, with 8 bases matching TRBD1. With V trimmed by 5 bases and J by 2 bases, 5 bases remained unmatched. Germline V gene sequence: CDR1 SEHNR, CDR2 FQNEAQ (reference sequence). This CDR3 has 14 residues. The CDR3 is CASSIGTGAYEQYF. Here the CDR3 DNA reads TGTGCCAGCAGCATAGGGACAGGCGCCTACGAGCAGTACTTC.

For the CDR3, the DNA is TGTGCCAGCACCGAAATTGGACACCGCCGAACTTCCGGGGAGCTGTTTTTT. It specifies CASTEIGHRRTSGELFF. This rearrangement joins TRBV28 to TRBJ2-2; TRBD1 is a possible D gene (5 bases). The CDR3 extends over 17 amino acids. CDR1 MDHEN and CDR2 SYDVKM come from the germline V gene. Between the trimmed V and J ends, which lost 7 bases and 6 bases, there was a span of 24 bases.

The table lists this clone with a count of one. The CDR3 spells CASSLGLDLDTQYF. The CDR3 nucleotides read TGTGCCAGCAGCCTTGGGCTAGACCTGGATACGCAGTATTTT. The rearrangement joins TRBV7-8 to TRBJ2-3, with D hard to call. This CDR3 spans 14 amino acids. Deletions cut 5 bases from V and 6 bases from J, with 15 bases between. Germline V gene sequence: CDR1 SGHVS, CDR2 FQNEAQ.

This chain joins TRBV7-2 and TRBJ1-2, with TRBD1 matching over 9 bases. Per the germline V gene, CDR1 is SGHTA and CDR2 is FQGNSA. The V and J ends lost 5 bases and 8 bases, in that order; junction bases with no gene match: 9. CDR3 length equals 14 residues. CDR3 nucleotide sequence: TGTGCCAGCAGCCGGCGACAGGGGGAGGAAGGCTACACCTTC. This sequence encodes CASSRRQGEEGYTF.